This T cell receptor beta chain is from a study of shared clonotypes between healthy human individuals. The germline V gene encodes CDR1 DFQATT and CDR2 SNEGSKA (reference sequence). V was cut by 3 bases and J by 11 bases, with 11 bases left in between. CDR3 length: 11 amino acids. The method was immunoSEQ multiplex PCR; TCRdb's version includes in-frame clones alone and lacks a portion of them. The table has about 1.5 million clones, about 96% seen once. Sequencing used naive CD4+ T cells sorted from blood. Described subset: CD45RA+ positively selected. The sequence came from a man aged 25-45 years in good health. V and J are TRBV20-1 and TRBJ2-1; the D is unclear. The CDR3 region has the DNA TGCAGTGCTAGCCCGGCAGAGAAGCAGTTCTTC. Translating gives CSASPAEKQFF.